The 18 T cell receptor beta chains below come from one sample, sequenced in a study of blood T cell repertoires in COVID-19. This table comes from immunoSEQ multiplex PCR, and its TCRdb copy is limited to in-frame clones, with some not included. The data contain over 150,000 clones, roughly 89% of them seen just once; the ten biggest clones take up 3% to 4.5%. Sequenced material: peripheral blood. The source of these receptors is a woman aged 55 to 70 who had recovered from COVID-19.

The chain couples TRBV5-1 to TRBJ2-5, with 8 bases fitting TRBD2. The CDR3 has 14 residues. V lost 2 bases to trimming and J lost 1 base; unmatched junction nucleotides: 1. Looked up from germline, CDR1 is SGHRS and CDR2 is YFSETQ. In DNA form, the CDR3 reads TGCGCCAGCAGCTTAACTAGCGGCCAAGAGACCCAGTACTTC. It codes for CASSLTSGQETQYF.

The CDR3 loop reads CASSKTLSAGGPGQETQYF. CDR3 coding DNA: TGTGCCAGCAGCAAAACCCTATCCGCGGGGGGGCCGGGACAAGAGACCCAGTACTTC. The chain employs TRBV21-1 and TRBJ2-5; TRBD2, the D gene given by the table, was not confirmed from the DNA. TRBV21-1 is annotated as a pseudogene. CDR3 length equals 19 residues.

This clone was picked up a small number of times. The junction differs from germline at one of its ends, possibly a read error. The chain is built from TRBV2 and TRBJ1-1; D remains ambiguous. This CDR3 spans 10 amino acids. CDR1 and CDR2 (germline): SNHLY, FYNNEI. DNA for the CDR3: TGTGCCAGCAGTGAGCCTCAGGTTATTTTT. It translates to CASSEPQVIF.

The V call is TRBV27, the J call TRBJ2-5, with a possible D match to TRBD2 (5 bases). The germline V gene has CDR1 MNHEY and CDR2 SMNVEV (reference sequence). The length of the CDR3 is 14 residues. The V and J ends lost 5 bases and 3 bases respectively, with 13 bases between them. CDR3 region: CASSPWTGEETQYF. For the CDR3, the DNA is TGTGCCAGCAGTCCCTGGACTGGGGAAGAGACCCAGTACTTC.

The chain links TRBV4-3 to TRBJ2-5; no firm D call. The V gene's germline CDR1 is LGHNA and CDR2 YSLEER. The CDR3 runs 14 residues. V shed 0 bases and J shed 1 base, with 6 bases lying between them. The CDR3: CASSQDSFQETQYF. CDR3 nucleotide sequence: TGCGCCAGCAGCCAAGACAGTTTCCAAGAGACCCAGTACTTC.

V usage is TRBV5-1 and J usage is TRBJ1-1; D is unresolved. The germline V gene encodes CDR1 SGHRS and CDR2 YFSETQ. This CDR3 spans 14 amino acids. Trimming removed 0 bases from V and 3 bases from J, with 9 bases in between. The CDR3 loop is CASSLVPGDTEAFF. The CDR3 coding sequence is TGCGCCAGCAGCTTGGTCCCCGGTGACACTGAAGCTTTCTTT. Combining the CDR3 with reference TRBV5-1 and TRBJ1-1 gives the whole variable domain KAGVTQTPRYLIKTRGQQVTLSCSPISGHRSVSWYQQTPGQGLQFLFEYFSETQRNKGNFPGRFSGRQFSNSRSEMNVSTLELGDSALYLCASSLVPGDTEAFFGQGTRLTVV.

For this clone: At the DNA level, this CDR3 is encoded by other sequences in the same sample as well. The V gene is TRBV7-9, the J gene TRBJ1-5; tentatively, D is TRBD1 (5 bases). The CDR3 is made up of 13 amino acids. Between the trimmed V and J ends, which lost 1 base and 5 bases, there was a span of 6 bases. CDR1 and CDR2 from the germline V gene are SEHNR and FQNEAQ (reference sequence). CDR3 DNA: TGTGCCAGCAGCTTAGGGGGCGATCAGCCCCAGCATTTT. It specifies CASSLGGDQPQHF.

This clone was detected a few times. The chain carries TRBV19 and TRBJ2-7; D is possibly TRBD2 (5 bases). The CDR3 contains 15 residues. V shed 4 bases and J shed 3 bases, with 16 bases lying between them. The germline V gene encodes CDR1 LNHDA and CDR2 SQIVND (reference sequence). CDR3 loop: CASSTEGGFDYEQYF. CDR3 nucleotides: TGTGCCAGTAGTACCGAGGGCGGTTTCGACTACGAGCAGTACTTC. Full variable domain (missing parts from reference TRBV19 and TRBJ2-7): DGGITQSPKYLFRKEGQNVTLSCEQNLNHDAMYWYRQDPGQGLRLIYYSQIVNDFQKGDIAEGYSVSREKKESFPLTVTSAQKNPTAFYLCASSTEGGFDYEQYFGPGTRLTVT.

V usage is TRBV29-1 and J usage is TRBJ1-1, with D perhaps TRBD1 (6 bases). Trimming cost V 6 bases and J 11 bases, with 22 bases left between them. The CDR3 spans 13 residues. CDR1 SQVTM and CDR2 ANQGSEA come from the germline V gene. CDR3 nucleotides: TGCAGCGTGAGATACAGGGCACCGGGTCGGGCTTTCTTT. This sequence encodes CSVRYRAPGRAFF.

V usage is TRBV6-5 and J usage is TRBJ2-7; no firm D call. The CDR3 is made up of 13 amino acids. V was cut by 6 bases and J by 3 bases, with 12 bases left in between. The germline CDR1 and CDR2 sequences are MNHEY and SVGAGI. The CDR3 DNA reads as TGTGCCAGCAGACTAACAATGAACTACGAGCAGTACTTC. This translates into CASRLTMNYEQYF.

The chain combines TRBV5-1 with TRBJ1-1; no definite D call. CDR1 and CDR2 (germline): SGHRS, YFSETQ. This CDR3 is 13 amino acids long. V lost 1 base, J lost 6 bases, and 10 bases lay in between. The CDR3 here is CASSLSRRAEAFF. CDR3 DNA sequence: TGCGCCAGCAGCTTGTCGAGGCGAGCTGAAGCTTTCTTT.

V usage is TRBV29-1 and J usage is TRBJ1-2; 8 bases line up with TRBD1. Germline V gene data show CDR1 as SQVTM and CDR2 as ANQGSEA. J was trimmed by 2 bases and V by 7 bases; bases with no gene match: 9. This CDR3 has 14 amino acids. The CDR3 sequence is CSALGTGSNYGYTF. The CDR3 nucleotides read TGCAGCGCCCTGGGGACAGGAAGCAACTATGGCTACACCTTC.

This rearrangement joins TRBV29-1 to TRBJ1-2; 8 nucleotides agree with TRBD1. In germline, CDR1 is SQVTM, CDR2 ANQGSEA. After removal of 4 bases from V and 12 bases from J, the junction contained 13 bases not matched to a gene. The CDR3 spans 13 residues. CDR3 residues: CSVVFSDRAGNTF. For the CDR3, the DNA is TGCAGCGTTGTTTTTTCGGACAGGGCTGGGAACACCTTC. The whole variable domain, filled in from reference TRBV29-1 and TRBJ1-2, reads SAVISQKPSRDICQRGTSLTIQCQVDSQVTMMFWYRQQPGQSLTLIATANQGSEATYESGFVIDKFPISRPNLTFSTLTVSNMSPEDSSIYLCSVVFSDRAGNTFGSGTRLTVV.

The chain has TRBV15 and TRBJ1-5; 9 bases match TRBD1. The J segment lost 6 bases and the V segment lost 2 bases, leaving 11 bases of the junction unmatched. In germline, CDR1 is LNHNV, CDR2 YYDKDF (reference sequence). The CDR3 totals 17 residues. This CDR3 is CATSRSRGGTGSQPQHF. CDR3 in DNA: TGTGCCACCAGCAGATCCAGAGGGGGGACAGGGAGTCAGCCCCAGCATTTT. Full variable domain (remainder filled in from reference TRBV15 and TRBJ1-5): DAMVIQNPRYQVTQFGKPVTLSCSQTLNHNVMYWYQQKSSQAPKLLFHYYDKDFNNEADTPDNFQSRRPNTSFCFLDIRSPGLGDTAMYLCATSRSRGGTGSQPQHFGDGTRLSIL.

The V call is TRBV7-3, the J call TRBJ1-1, with D perhaps TRBD1 (6 bases). Germline-derived CDR1 and CDR2 are SGHTA and FQGTGA. This CDR3 region has 16 residues. V lost 5 bases and J 6 bases, leaving 22 bases between the germline ends. CDR3 nucleotide sequence: TGTGCCAGCAGCCTCCGAGGGGGGGCTGTAGTAGCTGAAGCTTTCTTT. This codes for CASSLRGGAVVAEAFF.

The chain has TRBV6-1 and TRBJ2-3; perhaps TRBD2 as D (5 bases). Germline V gene sequence: CDR1 MNHNS, CDR2 SASEGT. This CDR3 is 13 amino acids long. The germline V and J ends were trimmed by 3 bases and 4 bases, with 8 bases remaining between them. Here the CDR3 reads CASSDPGADTQYF. In nucleotides, the CDR3 is TGTGCCAGCAGTGACCCCGGGGCAGATACGCAGTATTTT.

The J gene is TRBJ2-7, the V gene TRBV5-1; the match to TRBD1 covers 10 bases. Looked up from germline, CDR1 is SGHRS and CDR2 is YFSETQ. This CDR3 is built from 17 residues. V shed 1 base, J shed 3 bases, and the junction held 10 bases outside the gene matches. The CDR3 loop reads CASSLWATGTGDYEQYF. The CDR3 DNA is TGCGCCAGCAGCTTGTGGGCCACCGGGACAGGGGACTACGAGCAGTACTTC. Drawing the rest from reference TRBV5-1 and TRBJ2-7, the complete variable domain is KAGVTQTPRYLIKTRGQQVTLSCSPISGHRSVSWYQQTPGQGLQFLFEYFSETQRNKGNFPGRFSGRQFSNSRSEMNVSTLELGDSALYLCASSLWATGTGDYEQYFGPGTRLTVT.

The genes are TRBV11-1 and TRBJ2-1, with a weak D call TRBD2 (7 bases). V lost 5 bases and J 4 bases, leaving 15 bases between the germline ends. This CDR3 has 15 residues. Germline loops: CDR1 SGHAT, CDR2 FQDESV (reference sequence). The CDR3 DNA reads as TGTGCCAGCAGCCTAAGGGAGGGGGGTTACAATGAGCAGTTCTTC. This codes for CASSLREGGYNEQFF.